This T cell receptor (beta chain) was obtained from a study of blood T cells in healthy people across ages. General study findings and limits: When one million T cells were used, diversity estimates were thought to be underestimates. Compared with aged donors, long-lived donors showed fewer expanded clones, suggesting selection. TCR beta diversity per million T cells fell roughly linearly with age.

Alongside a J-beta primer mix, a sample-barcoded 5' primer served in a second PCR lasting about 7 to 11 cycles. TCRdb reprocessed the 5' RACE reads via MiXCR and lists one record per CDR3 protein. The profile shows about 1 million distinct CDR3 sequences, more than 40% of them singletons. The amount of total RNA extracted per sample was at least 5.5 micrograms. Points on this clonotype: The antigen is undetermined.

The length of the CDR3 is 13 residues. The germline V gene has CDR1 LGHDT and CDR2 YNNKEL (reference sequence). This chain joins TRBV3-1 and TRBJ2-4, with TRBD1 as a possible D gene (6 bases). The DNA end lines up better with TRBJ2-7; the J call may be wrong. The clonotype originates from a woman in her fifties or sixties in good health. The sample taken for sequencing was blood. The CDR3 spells CASSHPTGCEQYF. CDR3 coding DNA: TGTGCCAGCAGCCACCCTACAGGGTGCGAGCAGTACTTC.